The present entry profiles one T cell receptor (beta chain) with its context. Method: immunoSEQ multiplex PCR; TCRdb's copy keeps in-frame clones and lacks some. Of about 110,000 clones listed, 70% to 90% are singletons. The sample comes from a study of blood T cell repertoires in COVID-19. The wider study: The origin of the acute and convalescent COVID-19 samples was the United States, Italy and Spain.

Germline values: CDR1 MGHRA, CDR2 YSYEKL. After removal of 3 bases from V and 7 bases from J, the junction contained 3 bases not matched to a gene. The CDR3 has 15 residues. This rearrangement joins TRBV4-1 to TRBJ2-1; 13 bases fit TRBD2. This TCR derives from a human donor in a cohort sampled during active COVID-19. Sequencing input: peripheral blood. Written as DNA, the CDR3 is TGCGCCAGCAGCCACGGACTAGCGGGAGTTAATGAGCAGTTCTTC. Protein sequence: CASSHGLAGVNEQFF.